This T cell receptor beta chain was captured by sequencing in a study of Tregs in tolerant kidney transplant recipients. The study, taken as a whole, reports: Validation in larger populations is needed because few patients were studied. Expanding Tregs on activated donor B cells appeared to best identify donor-specific TCRbeta clones. Antigen-driven expansion was suggested because donor-specific Tregs expanded more than all Tregs in tolerant patients. This study did not directly address biological reproducibility.

About this clone: The antigen is undetermined.

The nonmyeloablative bone marrow transplants came from related graft donors, with transient mixed chimerism. The table came from immunoSEQ multiplex PCR; TCRdb's copy has only in-frame clones and leaves some out. The profile covers fewer than 95,000 clones, with over 85% appearing a single time and around 1.5% taken by the ten largest. The CDR3 sequence is 16 residues long. The sequence was obtained from a human patient who received a combined kidney and bone marrow transplant. Some T cells could come from the graft donor. The sample here was CD4+ T cells from blood (PBMCs), taken 12 months after the transplant. This chain connects TRBV21-1 to TRBJ2-3; the table names TRBD2, a call not compared with the DNA. TRBV21-1 is a documented pseudogene. CDR3 sequence (DNA): TGTGCCAGCAGCAAAAAGAGAGGTGGGTGGAAAGATACGCAGTATTTT. Translation: CASSKKRGGWKDTQYF.